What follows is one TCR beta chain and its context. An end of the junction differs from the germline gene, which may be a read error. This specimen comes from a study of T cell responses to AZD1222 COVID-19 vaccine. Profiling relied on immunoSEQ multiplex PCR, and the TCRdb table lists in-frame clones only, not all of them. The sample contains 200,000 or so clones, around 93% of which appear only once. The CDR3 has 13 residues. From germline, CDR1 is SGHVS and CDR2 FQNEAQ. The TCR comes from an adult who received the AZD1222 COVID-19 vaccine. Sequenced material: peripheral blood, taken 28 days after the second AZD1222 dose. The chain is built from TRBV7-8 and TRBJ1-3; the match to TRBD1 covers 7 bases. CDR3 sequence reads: CASSTNRGNAIYF. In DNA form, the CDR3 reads TGTGCCAGCAGCACCAACAGGGGAAACGCCATATATTTT.